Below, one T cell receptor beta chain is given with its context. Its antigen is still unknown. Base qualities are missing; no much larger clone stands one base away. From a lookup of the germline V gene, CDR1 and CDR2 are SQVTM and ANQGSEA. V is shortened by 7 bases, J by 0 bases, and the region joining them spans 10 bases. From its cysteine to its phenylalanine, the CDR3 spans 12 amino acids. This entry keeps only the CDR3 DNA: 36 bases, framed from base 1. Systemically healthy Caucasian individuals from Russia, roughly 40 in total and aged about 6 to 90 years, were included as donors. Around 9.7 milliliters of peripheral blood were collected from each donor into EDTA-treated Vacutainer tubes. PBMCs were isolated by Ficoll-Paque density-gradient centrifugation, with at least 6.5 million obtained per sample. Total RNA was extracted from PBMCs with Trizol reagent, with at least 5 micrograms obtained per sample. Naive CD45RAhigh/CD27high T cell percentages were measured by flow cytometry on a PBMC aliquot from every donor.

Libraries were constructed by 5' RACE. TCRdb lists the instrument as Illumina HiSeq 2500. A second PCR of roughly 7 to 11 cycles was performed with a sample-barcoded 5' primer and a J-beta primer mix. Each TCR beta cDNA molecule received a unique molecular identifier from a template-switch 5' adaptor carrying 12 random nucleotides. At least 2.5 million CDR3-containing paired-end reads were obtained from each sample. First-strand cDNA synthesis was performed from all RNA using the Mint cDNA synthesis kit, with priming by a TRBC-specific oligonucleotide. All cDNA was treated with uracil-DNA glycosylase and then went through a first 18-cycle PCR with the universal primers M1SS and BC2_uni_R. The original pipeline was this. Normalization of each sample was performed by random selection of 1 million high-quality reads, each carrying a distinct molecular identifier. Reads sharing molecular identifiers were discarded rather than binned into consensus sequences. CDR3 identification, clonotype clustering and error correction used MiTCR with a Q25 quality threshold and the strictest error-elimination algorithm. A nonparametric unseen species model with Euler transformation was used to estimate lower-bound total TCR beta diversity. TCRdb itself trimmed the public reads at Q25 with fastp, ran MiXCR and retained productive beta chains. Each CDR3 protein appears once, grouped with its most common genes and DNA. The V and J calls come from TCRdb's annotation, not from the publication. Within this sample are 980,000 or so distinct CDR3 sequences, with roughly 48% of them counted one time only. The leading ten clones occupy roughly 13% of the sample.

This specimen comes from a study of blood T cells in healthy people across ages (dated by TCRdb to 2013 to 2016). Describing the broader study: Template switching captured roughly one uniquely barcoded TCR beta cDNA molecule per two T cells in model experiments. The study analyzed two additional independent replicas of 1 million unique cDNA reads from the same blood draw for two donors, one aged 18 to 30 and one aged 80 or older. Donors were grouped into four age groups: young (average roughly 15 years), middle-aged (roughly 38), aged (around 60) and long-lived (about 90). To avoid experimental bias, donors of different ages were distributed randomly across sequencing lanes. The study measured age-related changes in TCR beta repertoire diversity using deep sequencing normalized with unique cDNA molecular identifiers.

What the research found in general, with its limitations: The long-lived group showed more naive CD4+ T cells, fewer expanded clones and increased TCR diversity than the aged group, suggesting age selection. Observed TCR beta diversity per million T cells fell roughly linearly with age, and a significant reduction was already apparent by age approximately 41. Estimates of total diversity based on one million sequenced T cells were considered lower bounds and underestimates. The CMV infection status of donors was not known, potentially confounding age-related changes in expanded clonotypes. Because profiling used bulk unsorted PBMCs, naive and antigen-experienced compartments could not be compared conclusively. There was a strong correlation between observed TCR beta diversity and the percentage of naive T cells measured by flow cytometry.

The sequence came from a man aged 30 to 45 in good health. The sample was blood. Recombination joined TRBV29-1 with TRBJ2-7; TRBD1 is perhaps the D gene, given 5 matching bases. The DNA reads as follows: TGCAGCGCCATTGGACACTCCTACGAGCAGTACTTC. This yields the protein CSAIGHSYEQYF.